Sequencing of this T cell receptor (beta chain) was carried out in a study of cytomegalovirus exposure and HLA in healthy donors. Broader study findings: Sequencing artifact likely explains a cluster of highly shared sequence variants.

In regard to this clone: Its target is not known.

This PCR relied on a set of 60 Vbeta primers and 13 Jbeta primers. Generated by immunoSEQ multiplex PCR, the TCRdb table keeps only in-frame clones and is missing some. This sample has 60,000 to 70,000 clones, with about 70% found just once. The sequence came from a woman younger than 45 in good health and CMV-seronegative. The sample taken for sequencing was PBMCs.

The CDR3: CASSIGARFYTGELFF. CDR3 in DNA: TGTGCCAGTAGTATAGGGGCTCGTTTTTACACCGGGGAGCTGTTTTTT. The gene calls are TRBV19 and TRBJ2-2, with unresolved D. CDR1 and CDR2 from the germline V gene are LNHDA and SQIVND (reference sequence). V was shortened by 1 base and J by 3 bases, with 12 bases between the two germline ends. The CDR3 runs 16 residues.